What follows describes a single T cell receptor (beta chain). A read error may account for a junction end that differs from germline. The entry originates in a study of identical twins. The CDR3 extends over 12 amino acids. Germline CDR1 reads SEHNR; CDR2 reads FQNEAQ (reference sequence). TCRdb reprocessed the 5' RACE reads with MiXCR, giving one entry per CDR3 protein. The data contain some 730,000 distinct CDR3 sequences, 18% of them singletons. These same records also appear under a second study, on T cells expressing NK-cell markers.

The sample was PBMCs. The chain carries TRBV7-9 and TRBJ2-2; 9 bases match TRBD1. This clonotype was obtained from a young woman in good health. CDR3 DNA sequence: TGTGCCAGCAGCTTAAGGACAGGGGTGCTGTTTTTT. Amino acids: CASSLRTGVLFF.